The 5 T cell receptor beta chains below were found in one sample sequenced in a study of vaccination and CD4 T cells after COVID-19. Treatment reported: roughly ten-day PBMC culture with coronavirus spike peptide pools or control peptides (ViraFEST assay). The Oncomine TCR Beta short-read assay was what sequenced the DNA obtained from cultured CD4+ T cells. From the PCR reads, TCRdb called clonotypes with MiXCR, one entry per CDR3 protein. This sample has roughly 20,000 distinct CDR3 sequences, with approximately 42% found just once. Their antigen targets remain unknown. Sequences were derived from CD4+ T cells from blood, cultured in vitro, sampled before SARS-CoV-2 vaccination. These TCRs come from a human donor who had recovered from COVID-19.

The chain links TRBV6-1 to TRBJ1-5; 7 bases align to TRBD1. The V gene's germline CDR1 is MNHNS and CDR2 SASEGT. Trimming took 10 bases from V and 2 from J; bases not matched to a gene: 8. This CDR3 is 14 amino acids long. CDR3 residues: CATRGQFGNQPQHF. CDR3 bases: TGTGCCACCCGGGGACAGTTTGGCAATCAGCCCCAGCATTTT.

J is TRBJ1-2 and V is TRBV20-1, with 12 bases fitting TRBD1. This CDR3 comprises 15 residues. CDR1 and CDR2 from the germline V gene are DFQATT and SNEGSKA (reference sequence). J gave up 7 bases and V 0 bases, and 6 bases lay outside the gene matches. The CDR3 sequence is CSARESGTGGLGYTF. The CDR3 DNA is TGCAGTGCTAGAGAGTCTGGGACAGGGGGCCTTGGCTACACCTTC.

With regard to this clonotype: A read error is likely, as this CDR3 ends without the conserved phenylalanine or tryptophan. This rearrangement joins TRBV7-3 to TRBJ2-1; D not resolved. The V and J ends lost 0 bases and 10 bases respectively, with 10 bases between them. The germline CDR1 and CDR2 sequences are SGHTA and FQGTGA. The CDR3 runs 13 residues. The DNA for the CDR3 is TGTGCCAGCAGCTTAACGGAAAGGGTCGAGCAGTTCCTC. This translates into CASSLTERVEQFL.

The chain links TRBV9 to TRBJ2-3, with 7 bases aligning to TRBD2. CDR3 size: 15 residues. CDR1 SGDLS and CDR2 YYNGEE come from the germline V gene. The junction had 3 bases not matched to a gene; V was cut back by 0 bases and J by 2 bases. The CDR3 DNA reads TGTGCCAGCAGCGTAGGTCTAGCGGTCACAGATACGCAGTATTTT. Amino acids: CASSVGLAVTDTQYF.

V gene TRBV20-1 combines with J gene TRBJ1-5; a possible D gene is TRBD1 (6 bases). Per the germline V gene, CDR1 is DFQATT and CDR2 is SNEGSKA (reference sequence). CDR3 size: 15 residues. Trimming pared 3 bases from V and 1 base from J, leaving 13 bases between. The CDR3 loop reads CSASWGARSNQPQHF. As DNA, the CDR3 is TGCAGTGCTAGTTGGGGGGCTAGGAGCAATCAGCCCCAGCATTTT.